A single sample gave rise to the 24 T cell receptor beta chains below, sequenced in a study of cytomegalovirus exposure and HLA in healthy donors. Primers included in the PCR were 60 Vbeta and 13 Jbeta primers. Sequenced by immunoSEQ multiplex PCR; TCRdb stores in-frame clones only, minus some. In the table there are approximately 140,000 clones, roughly two thirds of which are singletons. Sequenced material: PBMCs. These receptors all stem from a woman aged 40 to 49 in good health and CMV-seronegative.

The table lists this clone with a count of one. The chain links TRBV10-3 to TRBJ1-5; no clear D gene. CDR1 is ENHRY and CDR2 is SYGVKD in the germline V gene. The CDR3 contains 14 residues. The V gene lost 9 bases and the J gene lost 0 bases, with 12 bases spanning the gap. The CDR3: CAISGGDSNQPQHF. CDR3 DNA: TGTGCCATATCCGGCGGGGATAGCAATCAGCCCCAGCATTTT.

As concerns this clone: The same CDR3 is also encoded by other DNA sequences in this sample. The chain employs TRBV7-9 and TRBJ1-1; unclear D gene. Germline V gives CDR1 SEHNR, CDR2 FQNEAQ (reference sequence). CDR3 length equals 13 residues. V was trimmed by 1 base and J by 0 bases, leaving 3 bases between them. The CDR3 spells CASSLDMNTEAFF. The CDR3, as DNA: TGTGCCAGCAGCTTAGATATGAACACTGAAGCTTTCTTT.

Written as DNA, the CDR3 is TGTGCCAGCAGTGAAACAGGGGGCGTAGGGTATGAGCAGTTCTTC. It is translated as CASSETGGVGYEQFF. This chain connects TRBV6-1 to TRBJ2-1, with TRBD1 matching 9 bases. The CDR3 totals 15 residues. V shed 2 bases, J shed 8 bases, and the junction held 7 bases outside the gene matches. The germline V gene encodes CDR1 MNHNS and CDR2 SASEGT.

The chain combines TRBV19 with TRBJ1-5; 10 bases fit TRBD1. Germline loops: CDR1 LNHDA, CDR2 SQIVND (reference sequence). This CDR3 has 18 amino acids. The ends lost 5 bases at V and 0 bases at J; junction bases unmatched: 10. CDR3 sequence reads: CASSPDRGAVDSNQPQHF. CDR3 sequence (DNA): TGTGCCAGTAGTCCGGACAGGGGGGCGGTGGATAGCAATCAGCCCCAGCATTTT.

The chain is built from TRBV4-3 and TRBJ1-2, with D perhaps matching TRBD1 (6 bases). The V gene lost 3 bases and the J gene lost 0 bases, with 23 bases spanning the gap. The CDR3 is 19 amino acids. From germline, CDR1 is LGHNA and CDR2 YSLEER. The CDR3 nucleotides are TGCGCCAGCAGCCAGGTCTTAGGACAGACCATTACACCTAACTATGGCTACACCTTC. It is translated as CASSQVLGQTITPNYGYTF.

CDR3 sequence reads: CASSQVRDFPITDTQYF. The DNA for the CDR3 is TGTGCCAGCAGCCAAGTTCGGGACTTTCCTATCACAGATACGCAGTATTTT. The rearrangement links TRBV4-2 to TRBJ2-3; a weak D match, TRBD2 (6 bases). V was cut by 1 base and J by 2 bases, with 16 bases left in between. Germline V gene sequence: CDR1 LGHNA, CDR2 YNFKEQ. The CDR3 is 17 residues long.

The chain carries TRBV5-4 and TRBJ2-1; D gene unclear. The V gene's germline CDR1 is SGHNT and CDR2 YYREEE (reference sequence). Between the trimmed V and J ends, which lost 4 bases and 0 bases, there was a span of 11 bases. CDR3 length: 15 amino acids. CDR3 in DNA: TGTGCCAGCAGCGCAACGTCCAGCTCCTACAATGAGCAGTTCTTC. Translation: CASSATSSSYNEQFF.

The genes are TRBV4-2 and TRBJ1-5; D gene unclear. V lost 0 bases and J lost 5, with 5 bases in between. The germline CDR1 and CDR2 sequences are LGHNA and YNFKEQ. The length of the CDR3 is 13 residues. CDR3 sequence reads: CASSQDQDQPQHF. CDR3 DNA: TGTGCCAGCAGCCAAGATCAGGATCAGCCCCAGCATTTT.

V and J are TRBV6-5 and TRBJ1-1; weak D call: TRBD1 (5 bases). The germline gives CDR1 MNHEY, CDR2 SVGAGI. The germline V and J ends were trimmed by 0 bases and 8 bases, with 16 bases remaining between them. CDR3 size: 15 residues. Here the CDR3 reads CASSYSFDGAGEAFF. The CDR3 nucleotides read TGTGCCAGCAGTTACTCGTTCGATGGCGCAGGGGAAGCTTTCTTT.

The chain has TRBV29-1 and TRBJ2-1, with 11 bases aligning to TRBD2. From germline, CDR1 is SQVTM and CDR2 ANQGSEA. The CDR3 extends over 14 amino acids. J gave up 9 bases and V 5 bases, and 9 bases lay outside the gene matches. The CDR3 protein is CSVIAGGPSGEQFF. In nucleotides, the CDR3 is TGCAGCGTTATAGCGGGGGGGCCCTCCGGTGAGCAGTTCTTC.

This clone appeared once. The rearrangement uses TRBV4-2 and TRBJ2-7; 7 bases align to TRBD2. Germline V gene data show CDR1 as LGHNA and CDR2 as YNFKEQ. This CDR3 is built from 18 residues. J was trimmed by 0 bases and V by 0 bases; bases with no gene match: 11. The CDR3 DNA is TGTGCCAGCAGCCAAGACCACAGCGGGGCTACAAGCTCCTACGAGCAGTACTTC. This encodes CASSQDHSGATSSYEQYF.

This clone showed up just once. The chain couples TRBV20-1 to TRBJ2-7; D call uncertain. The CDR3 extends over 11 amino acids. V was clipped by 1 base and J by 5 bases, with 6 bases between them. Germline values: CDR1 DFQATT, CDR2 SNEGSKA (reference sequence). The chain's CDR3 is CSARGRHEQYF. CDR3 nucleotide sequence: TGCAGTGCTAGAGGGCGGCACGAGCAGTACTTC.

This clone was picked up one time. The rearrangement joins TRBV5-6 to TRBJ2-7, with TRBD1 matching 7 bases. Per germline, CDR1 SGHDT and CDR2 YYEEEE. V lost 5 bases and J lost 4; bases outside the gene matches: 12. This CDR3 has 15 residues. The CDR3, as DNA: TGTGCCAGCAGATCCGGGACAGAGGAACTTTACGAGCAGTACTTC. Protein product: CASRSGTEELYEQYF.

J is TRBJ2-4 and V is TRBV7-8, with D tentatively TRBD1 (6 bases). The V end lost 1 base, the J end lost 3 bases, and 16 bases lay between the germline ends. Germline-derived CDR1 and CDR2 are SGHVS and FQNEAQ. The CDR3 has 17 amino acids. CDR3 nucleotide sequence: TGTGCCAGCAGCTTAGTGAGGGGGATGGGGGTCAAAAACATTCAGTACTTC. Translated, it gives CASSLVRGMGVKNIQYF.

The chain is built from TRBV28 and TRBJ1-2; TRBD1 matches 10 bases. The J segment lost 2 bases and the V segment lost 4 bases, leaving 4 bases of the junction unmatched. This CDR3 region has 15 residues. Germline CDR1 is MDHEN and CDR2 is SYDVKM. CDR3 coding DNA: TGTGCCAGCAGTTCCGGACAGGGGGTCAACTATGGCTACACCTTC. Translation gives CASSSGQGVNYGYTF.

The V gene is TRBV5-4, the J gene TRBJ2-5, with 10 bases fitting TRBD1. CDR1 SGHNT and CDR2 YYREEE come from the germline V gene (reference sequence). The CDR3 length is 16 residues. With V trimmed by 5 bases and J by 2 bases, 9 bases remained unmatched. CDR3 sequence reads: CASSQTGTGVQETQYF. CDR3 bases: TGTGCCAGCAGTCAAACCGGGACAGGGGTACAAGAGACCCAGTACTTC.

This chain connects TRBV15 to TRBJ1-3; 7 nucleotides match TRBD1. The CDR3 is 13 residues long. Germline loops: CDR1 LNHNV, CDR2 YYDKDF (reference sequence). The ends lost 4 bases at V and 8 bases at J; junction bases unmatched: 5. CDR3: CATSTGQTHTIYF. CDR3 DNA: TGTGCCACCAGCACGGGACAGACACACACCATATATTTT.

This chain connects TRBV7-3 to TRBJ1-5; 7 positions agree with TRBD1. CDR1 is SGHTA and CDR2 is FQGTGA in the germline V gene. V trimming: 5 bases; J trimming: 1 base; junction bases outside the gene matches: 5. The CDR3 length is 15 residues. The CDR3 loop reads CASSLQGGSNQPQHF. The CDR3 bases are TGTGCCAGCAGCCTGCAAGGGGGCAGCAATCAGCCCCAGCATTTT.

In its sample, this clone was seen a few times. The J gene is TRBJ1-2, the V gene TRBV27; D call uncertain. The V and J ends lost 3 bases and 6 bases respectively, with 14 bases between them. This CDR3 is built from 14 residues. The germline V gene has CDR1 MNHEY and CDR2 SMNVEV (reference sequence). DNA for the CDR3: TGTGCCAGCAGTTTTCGGGTGGCTGCGGATGGCTACACCTTC. Protein product: CASSFRVAADGYTF.

The V gene is TRBV9, the J gene TRBJ2-1, with TRBD2 matching 9 bases. This CDR3 is built from 17 residues. Trimming took 0 bases from V and 8 from J; bases not matched to a gene: 12. The V gene's germline CDR1 is SGDLS and CDR2 YYNGEE. In DNA, the CDR3 is TGTGCCAGCAGCGTAGTAGACTCGGCGGGGGGGCTCTATGAGCAGTTCTTC. Protein: CASSVVDSAGGLYEQFF.

The chain links TRBV5-1 to TRBJ2-4, with D perhaps matching TRBD1 (6 bases). Germline V CDR1 and CDR2: SGHRS, YFSETQ. V was trimmed by 4 bases and J by 6 bases, leaving 14 bases between them. CDR3 length: 14 amino acids. Here the CDR3 DNA reads TGCGCCAGCAGCCTAGGGGGAGATGGAAACATTCAGTACTTC. As protein: CASSLGGDGNIQYF.

The chain recombines TRBV29-1 with TRBJ1-2, with 8 bases matching TRBD1. The germline CDR1 and CDR2 sequences are SQVTM and ANQGSEA. V shed 1 base and J 7 bases; nucleotides not matched to a gene: 11. CDR3 length: 15 residues. The CDR3 region has the DNA TGCAGCGTTGAAGCCGTGGACAGGGCATTAAGTGGCTACACCTTC. This gives the protein CSVEAVDRALSGYTF.

This clone turned up a few times. The V and J genes are TRBV4-1 and TRBJ2-1; possibly TRBD2 for D (6 bases). The V gene's germline CDR1 is MGHRA and CDR2 YSYEKL. The CDR3 is made up of 12 amino acids. The germline V and J ends were trimmed by 5 bases and 5 bases, with 7 bases remaining between them. The CDR3 DNA is TGCGCCAGCAGCGCGGGGAACAATGAGCAGTTCTTC. It yields the protein CASSAGNNEQFF.

This clone was seen only once. The chain links TRBV29-1 to TRBJ2-2; 7 nucleotides line up with TRBD1. The CDR3 contains 15 residues. Germline CDR1 and CDR2: SQVTM and ANQGSEA. V lost 4 bases to trimming and J lost 0 bases; unmatched junction nucleotides: 5. The CDR3 DNA is TGCAGCGTTGGGGTAGGGACAGCGAACACCGGGGAGCTGTTTTTT. Its translation is CSVGVGTANTGELFF.